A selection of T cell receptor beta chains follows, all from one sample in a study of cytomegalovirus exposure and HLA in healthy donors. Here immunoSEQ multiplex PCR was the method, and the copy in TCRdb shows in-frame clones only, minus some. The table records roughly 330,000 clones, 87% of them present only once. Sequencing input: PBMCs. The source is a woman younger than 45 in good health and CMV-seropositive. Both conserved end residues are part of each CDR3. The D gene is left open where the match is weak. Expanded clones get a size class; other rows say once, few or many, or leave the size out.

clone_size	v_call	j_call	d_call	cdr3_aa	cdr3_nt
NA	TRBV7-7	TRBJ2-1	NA	CASSLGKFYEQFF	TGTGCCAGCAGCTTGGGGAAATTTTATGAGCAGTTCTTC
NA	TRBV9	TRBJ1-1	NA	CASSVGPNTEAFF	TGTGCCAGCAGCGTCGGTCCCAACACTGAAGCTTTCTTT
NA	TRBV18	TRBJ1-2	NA	CASSPDIAGGYTF	TGTGCCAGCTCACCTGATATTGCGGGTGGCTACACCTTC
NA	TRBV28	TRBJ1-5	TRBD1	CASSTGGSNQPQHF	TGTGCCAGTTCGACAGGGGGTAGCAATCAGCCCCAGCATTTT
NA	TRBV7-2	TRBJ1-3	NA	CASSLVSGNTIYF	TGTGCCAGCAGCTTAGTTTCTGGAAACACCATATATTTT
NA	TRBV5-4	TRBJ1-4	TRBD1	CASSAGQVNEKLFF	TGTGCCAGCAGTGCGGGACAGGTCAATGAAAAACTGTTTTTT
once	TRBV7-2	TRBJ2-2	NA	CASSSLMIKLNTGELFF	TGTGCCAGCAGCTCCCTTATGATCAAGCTAAACACCGGGGAGCTGTTTTTT
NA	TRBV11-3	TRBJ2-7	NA	CASSIGRGPTYEQYF	TGTGCCAGCAGCATAGGGCGGGGGCCCACCTACGAGCAGTACTTC
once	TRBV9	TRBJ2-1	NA	CASSQNNEQFF	TGTGCCAGCAGCCAGAACAATGAGCAGTTCTTC
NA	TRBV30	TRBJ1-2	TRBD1	CAWTGDSYGYTF	TGTGCCTGGACCGGGGACAGCTATGGCTACACCTTC
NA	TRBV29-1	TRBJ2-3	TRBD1	CSVIGTGPGTDTQYF	TGCAGCGTCATCGGGACAGGCCCAGGCACAGATACGCAGTATTTT
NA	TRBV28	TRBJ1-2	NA	CASSLVGTTPYGYTF	TGTGCCAGCAGTTTAGTCGGCACAACTCCCTATGGCTACACCTTC
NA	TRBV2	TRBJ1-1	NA	CASSAVTNVVAFF	TGTGCCAGCAGTGCCGTGACAAATGTGGTCGCTTTCTTT
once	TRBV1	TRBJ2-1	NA	CTSSQSGTRDNNEQFF	TGCACCAGCAGCCAATCAGGGACTAGGGATAACAATGAGCAGTTCTTC
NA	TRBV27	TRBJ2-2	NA	CASSFGVSTGELFF	TGTGCCAGCAGTTTTGGGGTTAGCACCGGGGAGCTGTTTTTT
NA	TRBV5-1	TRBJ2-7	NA	CASSAPGHYEQYF	TGCGCCAGCAGCGCTCCGGGACACTACGAGCAGTACTTC
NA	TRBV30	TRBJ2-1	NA	CAWAPQTTWRYYNEQFF	TGTGCCTGGGCCCCCCAGACTACCTGGAGATACTACAATGAGCAGTTCTTC
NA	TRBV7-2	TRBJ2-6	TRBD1	CASSLGSGGSFSGANVLTF	TGTGCCAGCAGCTTAGGGTCAGGGGGCAGCTTTTCCGGGGCCAACGTCCTGACTTTC
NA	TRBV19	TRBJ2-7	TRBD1	CASSRGQSSYEQYF	TGTGCCAGTAGTAGGGGACAGAGTTCCTACGAGCAGTACTTC
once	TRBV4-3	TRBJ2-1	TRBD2	CASSHPPTPGLAGYNEQFF	TGCGCCAGCAGCCACCCCCCCACGCCGGGACTAGCGGGATACAATGAGCAGTTCTTC
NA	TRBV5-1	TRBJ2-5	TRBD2	CASRTSGGAEETQYF	TGCGCCAGCAGGACTAGCGGGGGGGCCGAAGAGACCCAGTACTTC
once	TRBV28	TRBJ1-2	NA	CASSWAGDYGYTF	TGTGCCAGCAGTTGGGCAGGGGACTATGGCTACACCTTC
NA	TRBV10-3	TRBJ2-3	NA	CAISESASDTQYF	TGTGCCATCAGTGAGTCAGCATCAGATACGCAGTATTTT
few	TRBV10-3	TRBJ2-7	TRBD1	CAINRDSSYEQYF	TGTGCCATCAACCGGGACAGCTCCTACGAGCAGTACTTC
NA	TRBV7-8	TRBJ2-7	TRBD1	CASSEGQGFYEQYF	TGTGCCAGCAGCGAGGGACAGGGTTTCTACGAGCAGTACTTC
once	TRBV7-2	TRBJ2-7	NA	CASSRTTLWGEQYF	TGTGCCAGCAGCCGGACTACCCTTTGGGGCGAGCAGTACTTC
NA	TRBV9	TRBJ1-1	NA	CASSVDEGTDTEAFF	TGTGCCAGCAGCGTAGATGAGGGAACGGACACTGAAGCTTTCTTT
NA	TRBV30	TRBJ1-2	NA	CAWKAGSNYGYTF	TGTGCCTGGAAAGCAGGGTCTAACTATGGCTACACCTTC
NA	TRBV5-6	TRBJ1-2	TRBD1	CASSSQLRTGGYTF	TGTGCCAGCAGCTCCCAACTACGGACAGGGGGCTACACCTTC
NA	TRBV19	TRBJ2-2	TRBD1	CASTPRSRGLAGELFF	TGTGCCAGTACCCCACGGTCCAGGGGGCTAGCCGGGGAGCTGTTTTTT
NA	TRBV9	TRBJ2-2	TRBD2	CASSSIGLARAGELFF	TGTGCCAGCAGCTCCATTGGACTAGCCCGGGCCGGGGAGCTGTTTTTT
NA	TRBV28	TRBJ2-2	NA	CASTPILDYRTGELFF	TGTGCCAGCACCCCGATCCTGGACTATCGAACCGGGGAGCTGTTTTTT
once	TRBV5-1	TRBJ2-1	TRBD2	CASSLGPGLAGGPRRNEQFF	TGCGCCAGCAGCCTCGGACCGGGACTAGCGGGAGGGCCACGGCGCAATGAGCAGTTCTTC
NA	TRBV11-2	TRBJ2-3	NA	CASSNGARTQYF	TGTGCCAGCAGCAATGGAGCGCGTACGCAGTATTTT
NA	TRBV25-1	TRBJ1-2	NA	CASSERRGNYGYTF	TGTGCCAGCAGTGAACGTAGGGGAAACTATGGCTACACCTTC
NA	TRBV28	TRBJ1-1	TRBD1	CASSKDRDPNTEAFF	TGTGCCAGCAGTAAAGACAGGGATCCGAACACTGAAGCTTTCTTT
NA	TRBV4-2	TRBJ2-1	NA	CASKGTGIEQFF	TGTGCCAGCAAGGGAACAGGGATTGAGCAGTTCTTC
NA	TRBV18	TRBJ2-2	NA	CASSPAVTGELFF	TGTGCCAGCTCACCCGCAGTCACCGGGGAGCTGTTTTTT
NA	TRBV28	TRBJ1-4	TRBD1	CASSPGQRSNEKLFF	TGTGCCAGCAGTCCGGGACAGCGAAGTAATGAAAAACTGTTTTTT
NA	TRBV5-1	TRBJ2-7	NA	CASSRDSLYEQYF	TGCGCCAGCAGCCGGGACTCCCTCTACGAGCAGTACTTC
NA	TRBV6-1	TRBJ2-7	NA	CASSEALPYEQYF	TGTGCCAGCAGTGAAGCGCTTCCCTACGAGCAGTACTTC
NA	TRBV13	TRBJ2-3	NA	CASSLGRTTPQYF	TGTGCCAGCAGCTTAGGCAGAACGACCCCGCAGTATTTT
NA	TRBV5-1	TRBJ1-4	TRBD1	CASSLDGTENEKLFF	TGCGCCAGCAGCTTGGACGGGACAGAAAATGAAAAACTGTTTTTT
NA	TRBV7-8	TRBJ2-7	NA	CASSLGSGYEQYF	TGTGCCAGCAGCTTAGGATCCGGCTACGAGCAGTACTTC
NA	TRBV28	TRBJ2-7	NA	CASSQRTYEQYF	TGTGCCAGCAGTCAACGGACCTACGAGCAGTACTTC